This TCR beta chain was found in a study of OX40 agonist ivuxolimab in advanced cancers. About the research overall: Ivuxolimab, an agonist antibody against OX40 (CD134), was given to patients.

This table comes from immunoSEQ multiplex PCR, and its TCRdb copy is limited to in-frame clones, with some not included. The data contain under 95,000 clones, 84% of them singletons. J lost 1 base, V lost 0 bases, and 3 bases had no gene match. Germline CDR1 is SGHTA and CDR2 is FQGTGA. The CDR3 has 16 amino acids. Of note for this clone: As yet, its antigen is unknown.

Study-wide findings and caveats: Expanded clones were, on average, more numerous in CD8+ T cells than in CD4+.

This clonotype was obtained from an adult with an advanced solid tumor such as melanoma, head and neck, liver or kidney cancer. The sample in question was CD4+ or CD8+ T cells sorted from blood, obtained in a trial of the OX40 agonist ivuxolimab. The J gene is TRBJ2-3, the V gene TRBV7-3; 8 nucleotides line up with TRBD2. The CDR3 DNA reads TGTGCCAGCAGCTTAACGTTTAGCGGGGGCACAGATACGCAGTATTTT. This encodes CASSLTFSGGTDTQYF.